Below are 24 T cell receptor beta chains sequenced from a single sample in a study of cytomegalovirus exposure and HLA in healthy donors. 13 Jbeta primers and 60 Vbeta primers were used for the PCR. Measured with immunoSEQ multiplex PCR; TCRdb has only the in-frame clones, and not every one. The sample has under 200,000 clones; about 75% are singletons. Sequencing input: PBMCs. The receptor source for this set is a male donor in good health and CMV-seronegative.

The chain recombines TRBV6-6 with TRBJ1-5, with 10 positions matching TRBD1. J gave up 5 bases and V 7 bases, and 8 bases lay outside the gene matches. In germline, CDR1 is MNHNY, CDR2 SVGAGI (reference sequence). The CDR3 contains 15 residues. The CDR3 sequence is CASNPGQGFYQPQHF. For the CDR3, the DNA is TGTGCCAGCAACCCGGGACAGGGGTTTTATCAGCCCCAGCATTTT.

V usage is TRBV18 and J usage is TRBJ2-1; 11 nucleotides match TRBD2. Germline assignment: CDR1 KGHSH and CDR2 LQKENI. The CDR3 has 15 amino acids. With 6 bases clipped from V and 5 bases from J, the junction kept 6 bases outside the gene matches. The CDR3 is CASSLGTSGDNEQFF. CDR3 sequence (DNA): TGTGCCAGCTCCCTGGGGACTAGCGGAGACAATGAGCAGTTCTTC.

This clone was seen a few times. The rearrangement uses TRBV7-9 and TRBJ2-1; D gene ambiguous. Germline V CDR1 and CDR2: SEHNR, FQNEAQ (reference sequence). The CDR3 contains 15 residues. V lost 4 bases, J lost 10 bases, and 20 bases lay in between. CDR3 loop: CASSSQRHPLLEQFF. The DNA of the CDR3 is TGTGCCAGCAGCTCGCAGAGGCACCCGCTACTCGAGCAGTTCTTC.

This clone was found a few times. This chain joins TRBV29-1 and TRBJ2-3, with a tentative D call TRBD1 (7 bases). The germline gives CDR1 SQVTM, CDR2 ANQGSEA. The CDR3 is made up of 15 amino acids. Deletions cut 5 bases from V and 6 bases from J, with 21 bases between. CDR3 sequence: CSVKRKGRGEDTQYF. The CDR3 DNA sequence: TGCAGCGTTAAAAGGAAAGGCAGGGGGGAGGATACGCAGTATTTT.

This clone was detected a few times. The CDR3 loop is CASSTIWAGEAFF. DNA for the CDR3: TGTGCCAGCAGTACCATCTGGGCGGGTGAAGCTTTCTTT. The chain carries TRBV6-1 and TRBJ1-1; D uncertain. This CDR3 comprises 13 residues. Trimming stripped 5 bases from V and 7 bases from J, with 14 bases between. Germline V gene sequence: CDR1 MNHNS, CDR2 SASEGT.

The chain carries TRBV6-6 and TRBJ2-7; 7 bases are a match to TRBD1. CDR3 size: 13 residues. Germline lookup yields CDR1 MNHNY and CDR2 SVGAGI (reference sequence). The V and J ends lost 4 bases and 0 bases, in that order; junction bases with no gene match: 0. This chain's CDR3 is CASSWDSSYEQYF. In DNA form, the CDR3 reads TGTGCCAGCAGTTGGGACAGCTCCTACGAGCAGTACTTC.

The chain carries TRBV7-2 and TRBJ2-7, with D tentatively TRBD2 (5 bases). Germline assignment: CDR1 SGHTA and CDR2 FQGNSA. V was clipped by 3 bases and J by 7 bases, with 16 bases between them. CDR3 length: 14 amino acids. The CDR3 reads CASSLKVGLLEQYF. The CDR3 coding sequence is TGTGCCAGCAGCTTGAAAGTCGGACTTCTTGAGCAGTACTTC. The complete variable domain, with remaining parts taken from reference TRBV7-2 and TRBJ2-7, reads GAGVSQSPSNKVTEKGKDVELRCDPISGHTALYWYRQSLGQGLEFLIYFQGNSAPDKSGLPSDRFSAERTGGSVSTLTIQRTQQEDSAVYLCASSLKVGLLEQYFGPGTRLTVT.

This clone was picked up a small number of times. The chain joins TRBV7-3 to TRBJ2-6; 9 nucleotides agree with TRBD1. There are 15 residues in the CDR3. Looked up from germline, CDR1 is SGHTA and CDR2 is FQGTGA. J lost 0 bases, V lost 8 bases, and 2 bases had no gene match. This CDR3 is CASGQGISGANVLTF. CDR3 coding DNA: TGTGCCAGCGGACAGGGGATCTCTGGGGCCAACGTCCTGACTTTC.

V and J are TRBV4-1 and TRBJ2-7; 7 positions match TRBD1. CDR3 length equals 16 residues. Germline V gene sequence: CDR1 MGHRA, CDR2 YSYEKL. The ends lost 0 bases at V and 3 bases at J; junction bases unmatched: 8. This CDR3 reads CASSQEPGQSLYEQYF. Here the CDR3 DNA reads TGCGCCAGCAGCCAAGAGCCGGGACAGTCCCTCTACGAGCAGTACTTC.

CDR3 nucleotides: TGTGCCACCTACCCACGAGCACAGGGCGGTAATCAGCCCCAGCATTTT. This encodes CATYPRAQGGNQPQHF. This sequence joins TRBV19 and TRBJ1-5, with a possible D match to TRBD1 (6 bases). Trimming stripped 10 bases from V and 4 bases from J, with 23 bases between. The CDR3 covers 16 residues. The germline V gene has CDR1 LNHDA and CDR2 SQIVND (reference sequence).

The rearrangement links TRBV27 to TRBJ2-7; maybe TRBD1 (6 bases). The germline V gene encodes CDR1 MNHEY and CDR2 SMNVEV (reference sequence). The CDR3 has 14 residues. Trimming took 4 bases from V and 2 from J, leaving 12 bases between them. The chain's CDR3 is CASSSWTATYEQYF. For the CDR3, the DNA is TGTGCCAGCAGTTCGTGGACAGCCACCTACGAGCAGTACTTC.

The chain carries TRBV5-1 and TRBJ2-3, with TRBD2 matching over 8 bases. J gave up 3 bases and V 2 bases, and 2 bases lay outside the gene matches. Per germline, CDR1 SGHRS and CDR2 YFSETQ. The CDR3 is made up of 14 amino acids. In DNA, the CDR3 is TGCGCCAGCAGCTTCAGCGGGAGAACAGATACGCAGTATTTT. Translating it yields CASSFSGRTDTQYF.

The chain employs TRBV6-4 and TRBJ1-1; 7 bases line up with TRBD1. This CDR3 has 14 amino acids. J gave up 4 bases and V 0 bases, and 2 bases lay outside the gene matches. Germline V gene sequence: CDR1 MRHNA, CDR2 SNTAGT. The DNA of the CDR3 is TGTGCCAGCAGTGACTCGACAGGGCGCACTGAAGCTTTCTTT. Translating gives CASSDSTGRTEAFF.

About this clone itself: One end of the junction does not line up with germline, which may come from a read error. The chain combines TRBV7-2 with TRBJ2-7, with D possibly being TRBD2 (6 bases). This CDR3 comprises 12 residues. The V gene's germline CDR1 is SGHTA and CDR2 FQGNSA. CDR3 residues: CASSFPGTPSLF. The DNA of the CDR3 is TGTGCCAGCAGCTTCCCCGGGACTCCTTCTCTTTTC.

V usage is TRBV4-3 and J usage is TRBJ2-7, with 10 bases that match TRBD2. This CDR3 has 15 residues. Germline trimming cut 1 base from V and 5 bases from J; bases unmatched to any gene: 5. Germline V gene lookup returns CDR1 LGHNA and CDR2 YSLEER. The CDR3 is CASSQGLAGVNEQYF. In DNA, the CDR3 is TGCGCCAGCAGCCAAGGGCTAGCGGGAGTCAACGAGCAGTACTTC.

This clone was detected many times. The rearrangement joins TRBV6-6 to TRBJ2-1, with D perhaps matching TRBD2 (6 bases). In germline, CDR1 is MNHNY, CDR2 SVGAGI (reference sequence). Trimming stripped 6 bases from V and 10 bases from J, with 7 bases between. CDR3 length: 10 residues. CDR3 DNA sequence: TGTGCCAGCAGGGGGAGGGAGCAGTTCTTC. Translating it yields CASRGREQFF.

This clone was found a few times. The rearrangement uses TRBV6-6 and TRBJ2-1; no clear D. The germline V and J ends were trimmed by 5 bases and 4 bases, with 6 bases remaining between them. The CDR3 runs to 12 residues. The germline V gene encodes CDR1 MNHNY and CDR2 SVGAGI (reference sequence). Here the CDR3 DNA reads TGTGCCAGCAGTGCTATTTACAATGAGCAGTTCTTC. Protein product: CASSAIYNEQFF.

This clone turned up a few times. Other DNA sequences in the same sample also yield this CDR3. The chain has TRBV5-1 and TRBJ2-3; D may be TRBD1 (5 bases). Per the germline V gene, CDR1 is SGHRS and CDR2 is YFSETQ. The germline V and J ends were trimmed by 2 bases and 1 base, with 8 bases remaining between them. The length of the CDR3 is 14 residues. CDR3 DNA: TGCGCCAGCAGCTTAGACAGAGGCACAGATACGCAGTATTTT. It is translated as CASSLDRGTDTQYF. The whole variable domain, filled in from reference TRBV5-1 and TRBJ2-3, reads KAGVTQTPRYLIKTRGQQVTLSCSPISGHRSVSWYQQTPGQGLQFLFEYFSETQRNKGNFPGRFSGRQFSNSRSEMNVSTLELGDSALYLCASSLDRGTDTQYFGPGTRLTVL.

The chain combines TRBV25-1 with TRBJ2-7; a weak D match, TRBD1 (6 bases). The CDR3 is made up of 15 amino acids. Germline V gene sequence: CDR1 MGHDK, CDR2 SYGVNS. Trimming shortened V by 3 bases and J by 5 bases, and 17 bases separated the two germline ends. The CDR3 loop reads CASSERSGVTNEQYF. The CDR3 nucleotides are TGTGCCAGCAGTGAGCGGTCAGGGGTGACAAACGAGCAGTACTTC.

This clone occurred a few times. The rearrangement links TRBV27 to TRBJ2-5, with D tentatively TRBD2 (5 bases). V was cut by 4 bases and J by 6 bases, with 15 bases left in between. This CDR3 has 14 amino acids. Germline CDR1 and CDR2: MNHEY and SMNVEV (reference sequence). The CDR3 DNA reads TGTGCCAGCAGTTCAGCCGGGGTTAGACAGACCCAGTACTTC. Its protein is CASSSAGVRQTQYF.

The chain couples TRBV5-1 to TRBJ1-6, with no clear D. The CDR3 runs to 15 residues. Trimming took off 4 bases at V and 8 bases at J, with 16 bases between the two ends. Germline loops: CDR1 SGHRS, CDR2 YFSETQ. CDR3 nucleotide sequence: TGCGCCAGCAGCCGGGTGGAGGGTGGCGATTCACCCCTCCACTTT. Residues: CASSRVEGGDSPLHF.

The J gene is TRBJ1-1, the V gene TRBV7-9; D not certain. Trimming removed 5 bases from V and 0 bases from J, with 13 bases in between. The CDR3 spans 15 residues. From germline, CDR1 is SEHNR and CDR2 FQNEAQ (reference sequence). CDR3 in amino acids: CASSLSARLNTEAFF. CDR3 DNA sequence: TGTGCCAGCAGCCTAAGCGCCCGCCTGAACACTGAAGCTTTCTTT.

The V call is TRBV5-1, the J call TRBJ2-2; the D gene is possibly TRBD1 (5 bases). The ends were cut back, 5 bases at V and 0 bases at J, with 11 bases in the middle. CDR1 is SGHRS and CDR2 is YFSETQ in the germline V gene. CDR3 length: 15 amino acids. This CDR3 is CASSRQSPNTGELFF. The CDR3 nucleotides read TGCGCCAGCAGTCGACAGAGCCCGAACACCGGGGAGCTGTTTTTT.

A single count supports this clone. The CDR3 here is CASSPRDNSNQPQHF. In DNA, the CDR3 is TGCGCCAGCAGCCCCCGGGACAATAGCAATCAGCCCCAGCATTTT. The gene calls are TRBV5-1 and TRBJ1-5; D possibly corresponds to TRBD1 (6 bases). The V end was cut by 4 bases, the J end by 0 bases, with 11 bases between. This CDR3 is 15 amino acids long. Per germline, CDR1 SGHRS and CDR2 YFSETQ.